This T cell receptor beta chain was sequenced during a study of blood T cell repertoires in COVID-19. Overall study: Sample material is recorded as cDNA or gDNA derived from T cells, B-cell-depleted T cells, or PBMCs.

Trimming removed 4 bases at V and 2 bases at J, with 6 bases between. The length of the CDR3 is 12 residues. Germline loops: CDR1 SGHRS, CDR2 YFSETQ. Profiled with immunoSEQ multiplex PCR; TCRdb holds only in-frame clones, not every one. The repertoire holds roughly 190,000 clones, with under 90% as singletons. The V and J genes are TRBV5-1 and TRBJ1-1; the D is unclear. The sequence was obtained from a woman aged 70 to 79 with COVID-19, enrolled during active disease. Sequencing used peripheral blood. The CDR3 loop reads CASSQANTEAFF. CDR3 bases: TGCGCCAGCAGCCAGGCTAACACTGAAGCTTTCTTT.